This TCR beta chain was captured by sequencing in a study of neoadjuvant anti-PD-1 for oral cavity cancer. Time point of the sample: after neoadjuvant nivolumab, at surgical resection. No culture or expansion preceded analysis of these blood cells. Only in-frame clones appear in the TCRdb table, and some are missing; sequencing was by immunoSEQ multiplex PCR. This sample has 55,000 to 75,000 clones, with around 85% found just once. Germline CDR1 LNHDA, CDR2 SQIVND (reference sequence). V gave up 7 bases and J gave up 9 bases; unmatched junction bases: 13. The CDR3 is made up of 16 amino acids. The sample in question was PBMCs, obtained after nivolumab (anti-PD-1) treatment. This TCR was sampled from a person between 40 and 85 years old with oral cavity squamous cell carcinoma. V and J are TRBV19 and TRBJ1-5, with 12 bases lining up with TRBD1. CDR3 nucleotides: TGTGCCAGTACCCTAACCGGGACAGGGGGCATTCGGCCCCAGCATTTT. Encoded protein: CASTLTGTGGIRPQHF.